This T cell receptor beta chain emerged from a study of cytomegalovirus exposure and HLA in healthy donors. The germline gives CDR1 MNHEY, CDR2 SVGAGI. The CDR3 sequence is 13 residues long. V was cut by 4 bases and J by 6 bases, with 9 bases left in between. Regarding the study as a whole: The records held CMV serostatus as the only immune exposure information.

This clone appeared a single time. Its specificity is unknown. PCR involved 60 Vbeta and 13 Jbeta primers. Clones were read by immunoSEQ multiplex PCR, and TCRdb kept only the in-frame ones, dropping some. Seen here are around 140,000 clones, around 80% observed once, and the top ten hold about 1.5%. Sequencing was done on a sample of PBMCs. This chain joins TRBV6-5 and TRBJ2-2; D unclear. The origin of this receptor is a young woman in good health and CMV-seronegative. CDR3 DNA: TGTGCCAGCAGTTCCAACTCCGCCGGGGAGCTGTTTTTT. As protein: CASSSNSAGELFF.